This T cell receptor (beta chain) derives from a study of blood T cell repertoires in COVID-19. Study information: The analysed material was cDNA or gDNA that came from T cells, B-cell-depleted T cells, or PBMCs.

Data came from immunoSEQ multiplex PCR; TCRdb stores just in-frame clones and leaves some out. This table holds about 52,000 clones, roughly 82% found once. This clone has more than one count but fewer than ten. The CDR3 has 13 residues. Germline CDR1 SGHAT, CDR2 FQDESV (reference sequence). The V end was cut by 2 bases, the J end by 9 bases, with 11 bases between. Sequencing was done on a sample of peripheral blood. The sequence derives from a woman of 80 years or more with acute or convalescent COVID-19. The J gene is TRBJ1-5, the V gene TRBV11-1, with D tentatively TRBD1 (6 bases). This CDR3 is CASSLYLGAPQHF. The CDR3 DNA is TGTGCCAGCAGCTTATATTTGGGGGCGCCCCAGCATTTT.